The clone carrying this T cell receptor beta chain was counted a few times. Constant-region reverse primers amplified full-length variable regions, followed by semi-nested Nested Universal Primer A PCR. TCRdb passed the 5' RACE reads through MiXCR, listing each CDR3 protein once. The sample lists around 44,000 distinct CDR3 sequences; roughly a fifth were seen once. Cells sorted as Tregs were CD4+, CD25+ and CD127-/low. The receptor's source is a female donor with breast cancer. The sample was Tregs sorted from blood.

CDR3 nucleotides: TGTGCCAGCGGTCCTACATCAGATCGTGGCTACACCTTC. It yields the protein CASGPTSDRGYTF. The V call is TRBV27, the J call TRBJ1-2; D is uncertain. The CDR3 contains 13 residues. CDR1 and CDR2 from the germline V gene are MNHEY and SMNVEV (reference sequence). V lost 8 bases and J 7 bases, leaving 17 bases between the germline ends.